Below are 4 T cell receptor beta chains sequenced from a single sample in a study of OX40 agonist ivuxolimab in advanced cancers. Profiling relied on immunoSEQ multiplex PCR, and the TCRdb table lists in-frame clones only, not all of them. The sample gives over 95,000 clones, about 96% of which show up once; around 2% is in the top ten. Sequences were derived from CD4+ or CD8+ T cells sorted from blood, sampled in a trial of the OX40 agonist ivuxolimab. These receptors were collected from an adult with an advanced solid tumor such as melanoma, head and neck, liver or kidney cancer.

This rearrangement joins TRBV19 to TRBJ2-3, with TRBD2 matching 9 bases. Germline assignment: CDR1 LNHDA and CDR2 SQIVND (reference sequence). This CDR3 is built from 15 residues. V trimming: 6 bases; J trimming: 4 bases; junction bases outside the gene matches: 8. CDR3 sequence reads: CASSILAGRADTQYF. In DNA form, the CDR3 reads TGTGCCAGTAGCATTCTAGCGGGGAGGGCAGATACGCAGTATTTT.

The chain recombines TRBV7-6 with TRBJ2-7; 8 bases line up with TRBD1. V shed 1 base, J shed 2 bases, and the junction held 4 bases outside the gene matches. Germline assignment: CDR1 SGHVS and CDR2 FNYEAQ. The CDR3 contains 15 residues. The CDR3 sequence is CASSLGDRTTYEQYF. The DNA of the CDR3 is TGTGCCAGCAGCTTAGGGGACAGGACTACCTACGAGCAGTACTTC. The whole variable domain, remainder taken from reference TRBV7-6 and TRBJ2-7, is GAGVSQSPRYKVTKRGQDVALRCDPISGHVSLYWYRQALGQGPEFLTYFNYEAQQDKSGLPNDRFSAERPEGSISTLTIQRTEQRDSAMYRCASSLGDRTTYEQYFGPGTRLTVT.

The chain joins TRBV6-5 to TRBJ2-7; 11 bases agree with TRBD2. Trimming took 3 bases from V and 3 from J; bases not matched to a gene: 4. Germline-derived CDR1 and CDR2 are MNHEY and SVGAGI. This CDR3 has 15 residues. The CDR3 nucleotides are TGTGCCAGCAGTTATGGTAGCGGGAGGGACTACGAGCAGTACTTC. Translation: CASSYGSGRDYEQYF.

The genes are TRBV28 and TRBJ2-7; 9 positions agree with TRBD1. Germline trimming cut 4 bases from V and 4 bases from J; bases unmatched to any gene: 8. The V gene's germline CDR1 is MDHEN and CDR2 SYDVKM. The CDR3 totals 15 residues. The CDR3 nucleotides read TGTGCCAGCAGTTCCAGGACAGGGGCAAGGTACGAGCAGTACTTC. This encodes CASSSRTGARYEQYF.